Listed here are 32 T cell receptor beta chains from one sample, sequenced in a study of CD8 T cells in Susac syndrome. Random-hexamer reverse transcription was applied to roughly 0.5 to 1 ug RNA. TCRdb ran MiXCR on the immunoSEQ multiplex PCR reads and lists one entry per CDR3 protein. This table holds 120,000 to 150,000 distinct CDR3 sequences, around 94% found once. The sequenced sample consisted of CD4+ T cells from PBMCs. These TCRs come from a human donor in good health.

This clonotype has only one observation. The rearrangement links TRBV5-1 to TRBJ2-1, with 7 bases fitting TRBD2. The CDR3 is made up of 15 amino acids. The germline CDR1 and CDR2 sequences are SGHRS and YFSETQ. V lost 5 bases, J lost 6 bases, and 11 bases stayed unmatched. In DNA, the CDR3 is TGCGCCAGCAGAGCGGGTGCGGGAGTTTTCAATGAGCAGTTCTTC. This codes for CASRAGAGVFNEQFF.

The V and J genes are TRBV2 and TRBJ1-1, with D possibly matching TRBD1 (5 bases). V was pared by 4 bases and J by 0 bases, with 9 bases between. The CDR3 totals 14 residues. CDR1 and CDR2 from the germline V gene are SNHLY and FYNNEI. CDR3 region: CASSGQRMNTEAFF. CDR3 bases: TGTGCCAGCAGTGGACAGAGAATGAACACTGAAGCTTTCTTT. Drawing the rest from reference TRBV2 and TRBJ1-1, the complete variable domain is EPEVTQTPSHQVTQMGQEVILRCVPISNHLYFYWYRQILGQKVEFLVSFYNNEISEKSEIFDDQFSVERPDGSNFTLKIRSTKLEDSAMYFCASSGQRMNTEAFFGQGTRLTVV.

The V and J genes are TRBV9 and TRBJ1-2; the match to TRBD1 covers 8 bases. This CDR3 contains 18 residues. The germline V gene encodes CDR1 SGDLS and CDR2 YYNGEE. V trimming: 0 bases; J trimming: 4 bases; junction bases outside the gene matches: 14. The CDR3 DNA is TGTGCCAGCAGCGTAGGGCGCGACAACAGGGGGGCGTTCTATGGCTACACCTTC. Encoded protein: CASSVGRDNRGAFYGYTF.

The chain is built from TRBV30 and TRBJ2-5, with TRBD2 matching 8 bases. The germline V gene has CDR1 GTSNPN and CDR2 SVGIG (reference sequence). The trim removed 3 bases at V and 5 bases at J, leaving 8 bases unmatched. There are 14 residues in the CDR3. Written as DNA, the CDR3 is TGTGCCTGGAGGGCCGGACTAGCTCGGGAGACCCAGTACTTC. Its protein is CAWRAGLARETQYF.

This chain uses TRBV29-1 with TRBJ2-5; no clear D gene. This CDR3 has 14 amino acids. The germline V gene encodes CDR1 SQVTM and CDR2 ANQGSEA. Trimming took off 6 bases at V and 0 bases at J, with 14 bases between the two ends. This CDR3 is CSVHPTRYQETQYF. The CDR3 nucleotides read TGCAGCGTCCACCCGACAAGGTACCAAGAGACCCAGTACTTC.

The chain joins TRBV30 to TRBJ2-7, with a weak D call TRBD2 (6 bases). Germline loops: CDR1 GTSNPN, CDR2 SVGIG (reference sequence). V lost 2 bases, J lost 3 bases, and 11 bases lay in between. The CDR3 length is 13 residues. In DNA form, the CDR3 reads TGTGCCTGGAGTTCGGGACTCAACTACGAGCAGTACTTC. Amino acid sequence: CAWSSGLNYEQYF.

The chain joins TRBV20-1 to TRBJ1-5; unclear D gene. Trimming removed 3 bases at V and 0 bases at J, with 15 bases between. Germline V gene sequence: CDR1 DFQATT, CDR2 SNEGSKA (reference sequence). This CDR3 region has 16 residues. In nucleotides, the CDR3 is TGCAGTGCTAGGAAACCCGGGATAATTAGCAATCAGCCCCAGCATTTT. Translated, it gives CSARKPGIISNQPQHF.

J is TRBJ2-7 and V is TRBV29-1; the D call may be TRBD1 or TRBD2 (5 bases each). Per germline, CDR1 SQVTM and CDR2 ANQGSEA. V dropped 5 bases and J dropped 3 bases, with 8 bases sitting between them. There are 11 residues in the CDR3. CDR3 DNA sequence: TGCAGCGTTCGGGACCGCTACGAGCAGTACTTC. This encodes CSVRDRYEQYF.

The chain is built from TRBV19 and TRBJ2-4; 8 bases align to TRBD1. The CDR3 extends over 16 amino acids. V dropped 7 bases and J dropped 3; count of bases not matched to a gene: 11. CDR1 and CDR2 from the germline V gene are LNHDA and SQIVND (reference sequence). CDR3 protein: CASTPGRGHDKNIQYF. The CDR3 DNA reads TGTGCCAGTACCCCCGGCAGGGGGCATGACAAAAACATTCAGTACTTC.

This chain connects TRBV9 to TRBJ1-3; D unclear. Germline CDR1 is SGDLS and CDR2 is YYNGEE. The V end was cut by 5 bases, the J end by 4 bases, with 4 bases between. CDR3 size: 11 residues. CDR3 nucleotide sequence: TGTGCCAGCAGACAGGGAAACACCATATATTTT. Translated, it gives CASRQGNTIYF.

The chain recombines TRBV28 with TRBJ1-2; possible D gene TRBD1, 5 bases. The CDR3 covers 14 residues. V was trimmed by 2 bases and J by 0 bases, leaving 7 bases between them. Germline V gene lookup returns CDR1 MDHEN and CDR2 SYDVKM. This CDR3 reads CASSLRGPNYGYTF. The CDR3 nucleotides are TGTGCCAGCAGTTTAAGGGGACCTAACTATGGCTACACCTTC.

The gene calls are TRBV2 and TRBJ2-3, with D possibly TRBD1 on 6 matching bases. V lost 6 bases and J lost 0, with 10 bases in between. Germline loops: CDR1 SNHLY, CDR2 FYNNEI. The CDR3 is 14 amino acids. CDR3 in amino acids: CASRTGPSTDTQYF. For the CDR3, the DNA is TGTGCCAGCAGGACAGGACCAAGCACAGATACGCAGTATTTT.

The V gene is TRBV7-2, the J gene TRBJ2-7; 7 bases align to TRBD1. The CDR3 runs 16 residues. Trimming took 0 bases from V and 2 from J; bases not matched to a gene: 7. Germline CDR1 and CDR2: SGHTA and FQGNSA. CDR3 DNA sequence: TGTGCCAGCAGCTTAGCTGCCCGGACAGGAGCCTACGAGCAGTACTTC. Its protein product is CASSLAARTGAYEQYF. Complete variable domain (other parts from reference TRBV7-2 and TRBJ2-7): GAGVSQSPSNKVTEKGKDVELRCDPISGHTALYWYRQSLGQGLEFLIYFQGNSAPDKSGLPSDRFSAERTGGSVSTLTIQRTQQEDSAVYLCASSLAARTGAYEQYFGPGTRLTVT.

J is TRBJ1-2 and V is TRBV25-1; D might be TRBD1 (6 bases). The CDR3 is 14 residues long. Germline CDR1 is MGHDK and CDR2 is SYGVNS. Trimming pared 2 bases from V and 4 bases from J, leaving 11 bases between. CDR3 loop: CASSETTDSYGYTF. The CDR3 DNA follows: TGTGCCAGCAGTGAAACGACGGACAGCTATGGCTACACCTTC.

As DNA, the CDR3 is TGCGCCAGCAGCTCCCTAAGCTCGACTAGCAGCGATGAGCAGTTCTTC. Translation gives CASSSLSSTSSDEQFF. This rearrangement joins TRBV5-1 to TRBJ2-1; 7 bases agree with TRBD2. This CDR3 has 16 amino acids. V was pared by 3 bases and J by 8 bases, with 14 bases of the junction left unmatched. Germline V gene data show CDR1 as SGHRS and CDR2 as YFSETQ.

The chain recombines TRBV30 with TRBJ1-2; tentatively, D is TRBD1 (5 bases). CDR3 length: 11 amino acids. CDR1 is GTSNPN and CDR2 is SVGIG in the germline V gene (reference sequence). V lost 2 bases and J 6 bases, leaving 7 bases between the germline ends. The CDR3 here is CAWSQGHGYTF. Written as DNA, the CDR3 is TGTGCCTGGAGTCAGGGCCATGGCTACACCTTC.

This CDR3 reads CASSSFAQNTEAFF. The CDR3 nucleotides are TGTGCCAGTAGCTCCTTCGCCCAAAACACTGAAGCTTTCTTT. The chain joins TRBV19 to TRBJ1-1; D unclear. Between the trimmed V and J ends, which lost 6 bases and 2 bases, there was a span of 13 bases. CDR3 length equals 14 residues. The germline CDR1 and CDR2 sequences are LNHDA and SQIVND (reference sequence).

The DNA for the CDR3 is TGTGCCAGCAGTGATTCCGGGACAGGGGGCACCGGGGAGCTGTTTTTT. Amino acid sequence: CASSDSGTGGTGELFF. The chain recombines TRBV6-4 with TRBJ2-2; TRBD1 agrees at 11 bases. V gave up 3 bases and J gave up 4 bases; unmatched junction bases: 4. This CDR3 has 16 amino acids. In germline, CDR1 is MRHNA, CDR2 SNTAGT.

The CDR3 spells CATKIRQGAVGELFF. The CDR3 DNA reads as TGTGCCACAAAAATCCGACAGGGTGCTGTCGGGGAGCTGTTTTTT. The rearrangement links TRBV19 to TRBJ2-2; the match to TRBD1 covers 7 bases. Germline trimming cut 10 bases from V and 7 bases from J; bases unmatched to any gene: 15. The CDR3 consists of 15 residues. Germline values: CDR1 LNHDA, CDR2 SQIVND (reference sequence).

The genes are TRBV6-2 or TRBV6-3 and TRBJ1-1, with a possible D match to TRBD1 (6 bases). The CDR3 is 11 amino acids. Germline CDR1 MNHEY, CDR2 SVGEGT. V gave up 10 bases and J gave up 6 bases, with 12 bases separating them. The CDR3 here is CATQQGAEAFF. CDR3 bases: TGTGCCACCCAACAGGGAGCTGAAGCTTTCTTT.

The chain combines TRBV9 with TRBJ2-5, with 13 bases lining up with TRBD2. Germline CDR1 SGDLS, CDR2 YYNGEE. This CDR3 is 17 amino acids long. V shed 2 bases, J shed 5 bases, and the junction held 9 bases outside the gene matches. The CDR3 nucleotides are TGTGCCAGCAGCGTGGGGGGGGGACTAGCGGGAATGGAGACCCAGTACTTC. Translated: CASSVGGGLAGMETQYF.

The V gene is TRBV5-1, the J gene TRBJ2-1; 15 bases are shared with TRBD2. V shed 3 bases and J 10 bases; nucleotides not matched to a gene: 5. This CDR3 is 15 amino acids long. Germline CDR1 and CDR2: SGHRS and YFSETQ. The CDR3 reads CASSSPGLAGGEQFF. In nucleotides, the CDR3 is TGCGCCAGCAGCTCCCCGGGACTAGCGGGAGGAGAGCAGTTCTTC.

J is TRBJ2-3 and V is TRBV7-9; D is ambiguous. This CDR3 comprises 16 residues. CDR1 is SEHNR, CDR2 FQNEAQ, per germline (reference sequence). The V gene lost 8 bases and the J gene lost 4 bases, with 22 bases spanning the gap. Here the CDR3 reads CASQSPSRKSADTQYF. CDR3 DNA sequence: TGTGCCAGCCAATCTCCTTCACGGAAGTCAGCAGATACGCAGTATTTT.

V usage is TRBV5-1 and J usage is TRBJ2-2; 12 nucleotides align to TRBD2. J lost 2 bases, V lost 4 bases, and 6 bases had no gene match. CDR3 length: 17 amino acids. Germline V gene lookup returns CDR1 SGHRS and CDR2 YFSETQ. DNA for the CDR3: TGCGCCAGCAGCCAGCGGACTAGCGGGACCAACACCGGGGAGCTGTTTTTT. It specifies CASSQRTSGTNTGELFF.

V usage is TRBV7-6 and J usage is TRBJ2-7; 9 nucleotides match TRBD2. This CDR3 is 15 amino acids long. V shed 1 base, J shed 7 bases, and the junction held 8 bases outside the gene matches. The germline V gene has CDR1 SGHVS and CDR2 FNYEAQ. The CDR3: CASSLVAGVLGEQYF. In DNA form, the CDR3 reads TGTGCCAGCAGCTTAGTAGCGGGAGTTCTTGGGGAGCAGTACTTC.

V usage is TRBV11-2 and J usage is TRBJ1-2; D may be TRBD1 (5 bases). The V and J ends lost 0 bases and 1 base respectively, with 12 bases between them. The germline V gene encodes CDR1 SGHAT and CDR2 FQNNGV. CDR3 length: 16 amino acids. CDR3 protein: CASSLDGKRGNYGYTF. Written as DNA, the CDR3 is TGTGCCAGCAGCTTAGATGGGAAGAGGGGTAACTATGGCTACACCTTC.

The chain recombines TRBV7-9 with TRBJ2-1; 9 bases agree with TRBD1. V lost 5 bases, J lost 7 bases, and 15 bases stayed unmatched. This CDR3 is built from 17 residues. CDR1 and CDR2 from the germline V gene are SEHNR and FQNEAQ (reference sequence). The CDR3 DNA reads as TGTGCCAGCAGCGGGCTTGGGGGACAGGGCCTTTGGAATGAGCAGTTCTTC. This codes for CASSGLGGQGLWNEQFF.

The chain links TRBV30 to TRBJ2-4; D is unresolved. The CDR3 consists of 12 residues. Per the germline V gene, CDR1 is GTSNPN and CDR2 is SVGIG (reference sequence). V was trimmed by 1 base and J by 8 bases, leaving 9 bases between them. CDR3: CAWSADLDIQYF. CDR3 in DNA: TGTGCCTGGAGTGCGGATTTGGACATTCAGTACTTC.

The chain employs TRBV3-1 and TRBJ1-2, with 12 bases that match TRBD1. Germline assignment: CDR1 LGHDT and CDR2 YNNKEL (reference sequence). Trimming took 4 bases from V and 4 from J; bases not matched to a gene: 4. CDR3 length equals 15 residues. The CDR3 DNA follows: TGTGCCAGCAGCCCAGGGACAGGGGGCGTCTATGGCTACACCTTC. As protein: CASSPGTGGVYGYTF. The whole variable domain, filled in from reference TRBV3-1 and TRBJ1-2, reads DTAVSQTPKYLVTQMGNDKSIKCEQNLGHDTMYWYKQDSKKFLKIMFSYNNKELIINETVPNRFSPKSPDKAHLNLHINSLELGDSAVYFCASSPGTGGVYGYTFGSGTRLTVV.

This chain joins TRBV7-7 and TRBJ2-5; D is undetermined. V shed 3 bases and J shed 0 bases, with 11 bases lying between them. Germline V gene lookup returns CDR1 SSHAT and CDR2 FNYEAQ (reference sequence). The CDR3 loop spans 15 amino acids. CDR3 sequence reads: CASSFGDRNQETQYF. CDR3 sequence (DNA): TGTGCCAGCAGCTTTGGAGATCGGAACCAAGAGACCCAGTACTTC.

The chain recombines TRBV29-1 with TRBJ1-2, with 7 bases matching TRBD1. Losses at the gene ends were 3 bases for V and 4 bases for J; bases not matched to a gene: 5. CDR1 is SQVTM and CDR2 is ANQGSEA in the germline V gene. The CDR3 totals 13 residues. CDR3 coding DNA: TGCAGCGTTGAGGCAGGGGGGATCTATGGCTACACCTTC. The encoded protein is CSVEAGGIYGYTF.

V is TRBV6-6 and J is TRBJ2-2; 11 bases map to TRBD2. Germline V gene sequence: CDR1 MNHNY, CDR2 SVGAGI (reference sequence). The ends lost 0 bases at V and 5 bases at J; junction bases unmatched: 2. The CDR3 length is 16 residues. The CDR3: CASSYSWTSGTGELFF. The CDR3 bases are TGTGCCAGCAGTTACTCGTGGACTAGCGGGACCGGGGAGCTGTTTTTT.